Listed below are T cell receptor beta chains from one sample, sequenced in a study of T cells after yellow fever vaccination. TCRdb ran MiXCR on the 5' RACE reads and lists one entry per CDR3 protein. The sample has about 360,000 distinct CDR3 sequences, more than 5.5% seen once. The sequenced sample was PBMCs, obtained 5 days after the yellow fever booster vaccination. The receptors were gathered from a man younger than 45 who received the YFV17D yellow fever vaccine. Both conserved end residues are part of each CDR3.

V gene | CDR3 protein
TRBV3-1 | CASSQISGRGGEQYF
TRBV7-2 | CASSLWEGSEKLFF
TRBV29-1 | CSVEAGSGYEQYF
TRBV20-1 | CSAAPGAHDNEQFF
TRBV11-2 | CASSFRAPTDTQYF
TRBV7-9 | CASSLNLAAYNEQFF
TRBV30 | CAWRHGDTQYF
TRBV12-3/TRBV12-4 | CASSLSGTLGPFF
TRBV3-1 | CASSQEEGYYGYTF
TRBV20-1 | CSATRTGAFQETQYF
TRBV11-2 | CASSLPGQGRGTQYF
TRBV20-1 | CSAPRGGTLPDTQYF
TRBV20-1 | CSATRLSREVLFF
TRBV5-1 | CASSLMAGGPGETQYF
TRBV4-3 | CASSQRLDGTYEQYF
TRBV4-2 | CASSQQLRRGIQYF
TRBV5-1 | CASSPRLARDNEQFF
TRBV10-2 | CASRDWDSYNSPLHF
TRBV5-1 | CASSLASYGSTDTQYF
TRBV5-1 | CASSLSFDATERYEQYF
TRBV24-1 | CATSDPRKRGGGGNEQFF
TRBV14 | CASSHLDSGAYNEQFF
TRBV20-1 | CSASGLAQTGELFF
TRBV19 | CASSPIVGGYTF
TRBV4-2 | CASSQDHGLGQETQYF
TRBV7-9 | CASSFPQPPWQETQYF
TRBV20-1 | CSARSTSSYNEQFF
TRBV28 | CASSSSRDTSKWYEQYF
TRBV24-1 | CATSGGSGGSSYNEQFF
TRBV11-2 | CASSPSERRQFF
TRBV5-1 | CASSKNEPYTEAFF
TRBV20-1 | CSARDGHDTQYF
TRBV15 | CATSRAGGANVLTF
TRBV5-6 | CASSRQGVLSYEQYF
TRBV20-1 | CSARDLTSGDYEQYF
TRBV6-5 | CASSYSDRVHEEYF
TRBV5-4 | CASSFFREGQETQYF
TRBV5-1 | CASSLDAGAIPREQYF
TRBV20-1 | CSALSGRVNIQYF
TRBV20-1 | CSATPRNTGELFF
TRBV5-5 | CASSLPGTGPADTQYF
TRBV24-1 | CATSDPTRTSGETDTQYF
TRBV20-1 | CSAARANTYEQYF
TRBV10-1 | CASSESVGTGELFF
TRBV20-1 | CSAPWVSGEETQYF
TRBV7-2 | CASSSRVLDEQFF
TRBV25-1 | CASSETFSGELFF
TRBV2 | CASSARGGYPTDTQYF
TRBV25-1 | CASSSDNYEQYF
TRBV3-1 | CASSQTARTGSYEQYF
TRBV7-9 | CASSLSGVDLGTEAFF
TRBV24-1 | CATSAAGIGNTIYF
TRBV19 | CASAGSEAETQYF
TRBV19 | CASSMMATDTQYF
TRBV6-1 | CASSEVGPLYF
TRBV12-3/TRBV12-4 | CASILADGTDTQYF
TRBV9 | CASSVAAGAGRNSRSETQYF
TRBV28 | CASRRLAGGADTQYF
TRBV3-1 | CASSPRTSYEQYF
TRBV2 | CASSEVSSGRAASEQYF